The 27 T cell receptor beta chains presented below share a single source sample, sequenced in a study of monozygotic twins with inflammatory bowel disease. TCRdb re-called the 5' RACE reads and gives one entry per CDR3 protein, without DNA. This sample's table has about 140,000 distinct CDR3 sequences. Sequencing input: blood. Source of these receptors: a human donor with ulcerative colitis or Crohn's disease, or a healthy co-twin of an affected twin (not recorded which).

The chain combines TRBV12-3 or TRBV12-4 with TRBJ1-1. This CDR3 contains 15 residues. Here the CDR3 reads CASSDHDVWNTEAFF.

The rearrangement uses TRBV20-1 and TRBJ2-7; TCRdb designates TRBD1, a call that cannot be tested without DNA. This CDR3 spans 14 amino acids. Germline V gene lookup returns CDR1 DFQATT and CDR2 SNEGSKA (reference sequence). CDR3 protein: CSAPKGRELYEQYF.

The chain joins TRBV9 to TRBJ2-4. Germline V lookup: CDR1 SGDLS, CDR2 YYNGEE. The CDR3 spans 16 residues. This chain's CDR3 is CASSVAVGLAKNIQYF.

V gene TRBV28 combines with J gene TRBJ2-2; TCRdb returns TRBD1, unconfirmable since there is no DNA. Germline CDR1 is MDHEN and CDR2 is SYDVKM. This CDR3 comprises 15 residues. The CDR3 reads CASRWRQGNTGELFF.

The chain has TRBV24-1 and TRBJ2-1; TCRdb picks TRBD2, but there is no DNA to check that call. Germline values: CDR1 KGHDR, CDR2 SFDVKD. This CDR3 contains 16 residues. Here the CDR3 reads CATSDSSGSSYNEQFF.

The chain combines TRBV7-3 with TRBJ2-2; TCRdb returns TRBD1, unconfirmable since there is no DNA. The CDR3 spans 14 residues. The germline CDR1 and CDR2 sequences are SGHTA and FQGTGA. Here the CDR3 reads CASSPRSPPGELFF.

V usage is TRBV5-1 and J usage is TRBJ2-1. Germline V gene data show CDR1 as SGHRS and CDR2 as YFSETQ. CDR3 length: 16 amino acids. CDR3 residues: CASSLVAFLGSNEQFF.

V and J are TRBV4-1 and TRBJ2-3; the D gene TCRdb calls, TRBD2, cannot be checked with no DNA. The CDR3 totals 15 residues. Germline values: CDR1 MGHRA, CDR2 YSYEKL. CDR3: CASSQVAGGKDTQYF.

The rearrangement joins TRBV7-9 to TRBJ2-7. The germline V gene has CDR1 SEHNR and CDR2 FQNEAQ (reference sequence). The CDR3 has 17 amino acids. The CDR3 sequence: CASSSNRQFGPSYEQYF.

The V and J genes are TRBV7-9 and TRBJ2-7; the D call of TRBD2 rests on TCRdb alone, since no DNA is present to check it. Germline loops: CDR1 SEHNR, CDR2 FQNEAQ (reference sequence). The CDR3 is 13 amino acids. The CDR3 sequence: CASSTTQGHEQYF. The full variable domain, in which reference TRBV7-9 and TRBJ2-7 provide the parts outside the CDR3, is DTGVSQNPRHKITKRGQNVTFRCDPISEHNRLYWYRQTLGQGPEFLTYFQNEAQLEKSRLLSDRFSAERPKGSFSTLEIQRTEQGDSAMYLCASSTTQGHEQYFGPGTRLTVT.

This rearrangement joins TRBV3-1 to TRBJ2-7; TCRdb proposes TRBD1, but this gene call is untestable without DNA. The CDR3 is made up of 13 amino acids. CDR1 LGHDT and CDR2 YNNKEL come from the germline V gene (reference sequence). The CDR3 sequence: CASSLTGVGEQYF.

V and J are TRBV11-1 and TRBJ2-3; the D gene TCRdb calls, TRBD2, cannot be checked with no DNA. The CDR3 has 18 amino acids. CDR1 is SGHAT and CDR2 is FQDESV in the germline V gene (reference sequence). CDR3 sequence: CASSLRRLAGWHTDTQYF.

The rearrangement joins TRBV5-6 to TRBJ2-1. Germline CDR1 is SGHDT and CDR2 is YYEEEE. The CDR3 is 15 amino acids. CDR3: CASSLELDFRNEQFF.

The CDR3 reads CASSNGAGGETQYF. The chain carries TRBV6-1 and TRBJ2-5; TCRdb's D gene call, TRBD1, goes unchecked for lack of DNA. Germline lookup yields CDR1 MNHNS and CDR2 SASEGT. The CDR3 spans 14 residues.

The V gene is TRBV12-3 or TRBV12-4, the J gene TRBJ2-2; absent DNA, TCRdb's TRBD1 call cannot be checked. The CDR3 totals 13 residues. The CDR3 loop is CASRSSSGGELFF.

V usage is TRBV27 and J usage is TRBJ1-1. CDR3 length equals 14 residues. Germline V lookup: CDR1 MNHEY, CDR2 SMNVEV (reference sequence). The CDR3 here is CASSTDKIGTEAFF.

The rearrangement links TRBV18 to TRBJ2-3; TCRdb outputs TRBD2, but without DNA this stays unchecked. This CDR3 has 15 amino acids. Germline CDR1 KGHSH, CDR2 LQKENI. The CDR3 is CASSPGTITTDTQYF.

This rearrangement joins TRBV28 to TRBJ1-2; lacking DNA, the TRBD1 call made by TCRdb goes unchecked. Germline V gene data show CDR1 as MDHEN and CDR2 as SYDVKM. This CDR3 contains 15 residues. The chain's CDR3 is CASSPARTSFYGYTF.

The chain links TRBV5-8 to TRBJ2-1; the TCRdb call, TRBD2, lacks DNA for checking. Germline CDR1 is SGHTS and CDR2 is YDEGEE. The CDR3 runs to 15 residues. CDR3 amino acids: CASTPGLANYNEQFF.

The chain recombines TRBV5-5 with TRBJ2-1; the TRBD2 assignment by TCRdb is unverifiable without DNA. The CDR3 sequence is 16 residues long. Germline CDR1 is SGHKS and CDR2 is YYEKEE (reference sequence). The CDR3 reads CASSSFSGRDHNEQFF.

The chain joins TRBV6-2 or TRBV6-3 to TRBJ2-1; TCRdb's D call, TRBD2, is unchecked because there is no DNA. From germline, CDR1 is MNHEY and CDR2 SVGEGT. The CDR3 runs to 15 residues. CDR3 loop: CASGTSGPPYNEHFF.

The J gene is TRBJ1-2, the V gene TRBV28; TCRdb indicates TRBD1, and absent DNA this call remains unverified. The germline gives CDR1 MDHEN, CDR2 SYDVKM. The length of the CDR3 is 12 residues. CDR3: CASSPGGYGYTF.

The chain combines TRBV29-1 with TRBJ2-2. There are 15 residues in the CDR3. Germline lookup yields CDR1 SQVTM and CDR2 ANQGSEA. CDR3 sequence reads: CSVEDPGKNTGELFF.

The chain recombines TRBV7-9 with TRBJ1-4. The CDR3 length is 14 residues. Germline V gene data show CDR1 as SEHNR and CDR2 as FQNEAQ (reference sequence). The CDR3 sequence is CASSSGAQNEKLFF.

The chain joins TRBV7-9 to TRBJ2-1; TCRdb's assignment of TRBD2 cannot be checked, as there is no DNA. CDR3 length: 17 amino acids. Germline CDR1 is SEHNR and CDR2 is FQNEAQ (reference sequence). CDR3 sequence reads: CASSLNTGSVPYNEQFF.

The rearrangement uses TRBV5-6 and TRBJ2-7; with no DNA, the TCRdb D assignment of TRBD2 cannot be verified. The germline V gene has CDR1 SGHDT and CDR2 YYEEEE. The CDR3 totals 15 residues. CDR3 sequence reads: CASSYRGGLPFRAYF. The full variable domain, its missing parts supplied by reference TRBV5-6 and TRBJ2-7, is DAGVTQSPTHLIKTRGQQVTLRCSPKSGHDTVSWYQQALGQGPQFIFQYYEEEERQRGNFPDRFSGHQFPNYSSELNVNALLLGDSALYLCASSYRGGLPFRAYFGPGTRLTVT.

The chain joins TRBV7-2 to TRBJ2-7; with no DNA, the TCRdb D assignment of TRBD2 cannot be verified. The germline V gene encodes CDR1 SGHTA and CDR2 FQGNSA. The CDR3 spans 17 residues. CDR3 protein: CASSFVVNSGRPNEQYF.